The rows below give T cell receptor beta chains drawn from one sample of a study of long-term antiretroviral therapy in people with HIV. The method was immunoSEQ multiplex PCR; TCRdb's version includes in-frame clones alone and lacks a portion of them. Among 30,000 or so clones listed, 65% to 80% were seen once. Sequencing used unsorted PBMCs, obtained 3 years after starting antiretroviral therapy. These receptors all stem from a man between 45 and 60 years old with HIV. CDR3s include the opening cysteine and the closing phenylalanine or tryptophan. D genes are given only for firm matches. The size entry is marked missing in some rows and otherwise reads once, few, many or a size class.

>15|TRBJ1-2|NA|few|TRBV10-3
TGTGCCATCAGTGAGTCTTGGCAGGAGAGGGATGGCTACACCTTC
CAISESWQERDGYTF
>14|TRBJ2-7|TRBD1|NA|TRBV19
TGTGCCAGTAGTGACCGGGACAGGGGGCGAGAGCAGTACTTC
CASSDRDRGREQYF
>10|TRBJ1-2|NA|NA|TRBV29-1
TGCAGCGTTATTGACTATGGCTACACCTTC
CSVIDYGYTF
>15|TRBJ2-2|NA|NA|TRBV11-1
TGTGCCAGCAGCTTATCGCGCAGGGGTGACGGGGAGCTGTTTTTT
CASSLSRRGDGELFF
>17|TRBJ1-1|TRBD1|NA|TRBV28
TGTGCCAGCAGACCTAGACAGGGGGCTCCAAGGAACACTGAAGCTTTCTTT
CASRPRQGAPRNTEAFF
>14|TRBJ1-1|TRBD1|once|TRBV11-2
TGTGCCAGCAGCCCCCGCAGGGGGGGGACTGAAGCTTTCTTT
CASSPRRGGTEAFF
>13|TRBJ2-5|TRBD1|once|TRBV15
TGTGCCACCAGCAGGGGACAGGGTGAGACCCAGTACTTC
CATSRGQGETQYF
>13|TRBJ2-5|NA|NA|TRBV19
TGTGCCAGTAGGAATAGCGGTCAAGAGACCCAGTACTTC
CASRNSGQETQYF
>15|TRBJ2-3|TRBD1|NA|TRBV5-1
TGCGCCAGCAGCTCTAGACAGGGTAACACAGATACGCAGTATTTT
CASSSRQGNTDTQYF
>14|TRBJ1-3|TRBD1|NA|TRBV7-2
TGTGCCAGCAGTGGGACAGGGACGGGAAACACCATATATTTT
CASSGTGTGNTIYF
>16|TRBJ2-7|TRBD2|few|TRBV5-6
TGTGCCAGCAGCTTGTCTCGACTAGCGGGAGTCTACGAGCAGTACTTC
CASSLSRLAGVYEQYF
>15|TRBJ1-2|NA|NA|TRBV28
TGTGCCAGCAGTTTATGGGGGGCGCCTGGGTATGGCTACACCTTC
CASSLWGAPGYGYTF
>14|TRBJ1-2|NA|NA|TRBV18
TGTGCCAGCTCACCGAATCCCACTAACTATGGCTACACCTTC
CASSPNPTNYGYTF
>15|TRBJ1-5|NA|NA|TRBV5-5
TGTGCCAGCAGCTCCCTCGCAGGGGCAGACCAGCCCCAGCATTTT
CASSSLAGADQPQHF
>15|TRBJ2-7|NA|NA|TRBV7-2
TGTGCCAGCAGCTTCACTGGGGACAAGACCTACGAGCAGTACTTC
CASSFTGDKTYEQYF
>15|TRBJ2-7|NA|NA|TRBV11-2
TGTGCCAGCAGCCCCGATCAGGACAGCTATTACGAGCAGTACTTC
CASSPDQDSYYEQYF
>15|TRBJ2-7|TRBD2|few|TRBV25-1
TGTGCCAGCAGTGCGTTAGGAGCGGGAGTCTACGAGCAGTACTTC
CASSALGAGVYEQYF
>15|TRBJ1-5|NA|few|TRBV30
TGTGCCTGGAATCAAGGAGGGGCTCTCAATCAGCCCCAGCATTTT
CAWNQGGALNQPQHF
>13|TRBJ2-1|NA|NA|TRBV5-1
TGCGCCAGCAGCTTGGTTGGGGACGTGATAGGGTTCTTC
CASSLVGDVIGFF
>12|TRBJ1-2|NA|NA|TRBV19
TGTGCCAGTAGTATTAGCAGCTATGGCTACACCTTC
CASSISSYGYTF
>14|TRBJ1-3|NA|NA|TRBV2
TGTGCCAGCAACCTACAGGGACTTGGAAACACCATATATTTT
CASNLQGLGNTIYF
>15|TRBJ1-5|NA|NA|TRBV28
TGTGCCAGCAGTTTCCCGTTCGGGGGCAATCAGCCCCAGCATTTT
CASSFPFGGNQPQHF
>14|TRBJ1-6|NA|NA|TRBV19
TGTGCCAGCGGGTCGGGGTATTATAATTCACCCCTCCACTTT
CASGSGYYNSPLHF
>14|TRBJ1-4|NA|NA|TRBV4-3
TGCGCCAGCAGCCAAGTCCGGGTGGGGGAAAAACTGTTTTTT
CASSQVRVGEKLFF
>15|TRBJ1-2|TRBD1|NA|TRBV6-5
TGTGCCAGCAGTTACCCGGGACAGGGCAGCTATGGCTACACCTTC
CASSYPGQGSYGYTF
>16|TRBJ1-3|NA|NA|TRBV18
TGTGCCAGCTCACCCCCCGAGGGTTTCTCTGGAAACACCATATATTTT
CASSPPEGFSGNTIYF
>15|TRBJ1-2|NA|once|TRBV19
TGTGCCAGTAGTAGCGACAGCGTCTTTAACTATGGCTACACCTTC
CASSSDSVFNYGYTF
>15|TRBJ1-1|TRBD1|NA|TRBV5-1
TGCGCCAGCAGCCTTAGGGGACAGGCAAACACTGAAGCTTTCTTT
CASSLRGQANTEAFF
>17|TRBJ2-2|NA|NA|TRBV5-4
TGTGCCAGCAGCTCCGAGGACTACCTGACGAACACCGGGGAGCTGTTTTTT
CASSSEDYLTNTGELFF
>15|TRBJ2-7|TRBD2|NA|TRBV29-1
TGCAGCGTTCTTGGACTAGCGGGCGGTAAGGACGAGCAGTACTTC
CSVLGLAGGKDEQYF
>15|TRBJ1-4|NA|NA|TRBV19
TGTGCCAGTACCTTCTCCCGGCTCCAAGGGGAAAAACTGTTTTTT
CASTFSRLQGEKLFF
>14|TRBJ1-5|TRBD1|NA|TRBV19
TGTGCCAGTAGTATAACACAGGGGGTTCAGCCCCAGCATTTT
CASSITQGVQPQHF
>15|TRBJ2-7|TRBD2|NA|TRBV28
TGTGCCAGCAGTGAGAGACTAGCGGGCTCCTACGAGCAGTACTTC
CASSERLAGSYEQYF
>11|TRBJ1-1|NA|NA|TRBV6-5
TGTGCCAGCAGTTACTCTTCTGAAGCTTTCTTT
CASSYSSEAFF
>16|TRBJ2-3|TRBD2|NA|TRBV4-2
TGTGCCAGCAGCACCCCTAGCGGGGGGGTTTCAGATACGCAGTATTTT
CASSTPSGGVSDTQYF
>16|TRBJ1-4|NA|NA|TRBV7-9
TGTGCCAGCAGCTTAAACCAGGGCGGTATCAGTGAAAAACTGTTTTTT
CASSLNQGGISEKLFF
>12|TRBJ2-7|NA|NA|TRBV5-6
TGTGCCAGCAGCTCAGACTTTGGGGGGCAGTACTTC
CASSSDFGGQYF
>15|TRBJ2-5|TRBD2|NA|TRBV5-1
TGCGCCAGCAGCCCGAATACGGGAGGCCAAGAGACCCAGTACTTC
CASSPNTGGQETQYF
>14|TRBJ1-3|TRBD1|NA|TRBV4-3
TGCGCCAGCAGCCTGGGACAGTCTGGAAACACCATATATTTT
CASSLGQSGNTIYF
>13|TRBJ1-2|NA|NA|TRBV5-4
TGTGCCAGCAGCATAGGGACTTACTATGGCTACACCTTC
CASSIGTYYGYTF
>15|TRBJ2-7|TRBD2|NA|TRBV10-1
TGCGCCAGCAGTGAGGGACTAGCGGGGTACTACGAGCAGTACTTC
CASSEGLAGYYEQYF
>12|TRBJ2-7|NA|NA|TRBV28
TGTGCCAGCAGTTTATACAGGAGGGAGCAGTACTTC
CASSLYRREQYF
>14|TRBJ1-6|TRBD1|NA|TRBV6-5
TGTGCCAGCAGTGTGACAGGGTGGGATTCACCCCTCCACTTT
CASSVTGWDSPLHF
>16|TRBJ1-2|NA|NA|TRBV7-2
TGTGCCAGCAGCTTAGCCCCGGGGGGTGCTAACTATGGCTACACCTTC
CASSLAPGGANYGYTF
>15|TRBJ1-5|NA|NA|TRBV11-2
TGTGCCAGCAGCTTAGATATGGCAGGAAATCAGCCCCAGCATTTT
CASSLDMAGNQPQHF
>14|TRBJ2-7|TRBD2|once|TRBV7-2
TGTGCCAGCAGCCCACAGACTAGCCCCAACGAGCAGTACTTC
CASSPQTSPNEQYF
>10|TRBJ2-3|NA|NA|TRBV30
TGTGCCTGGGGATTAGATACGCAGTATTTT
CAWGLDTQYF
>19|TRBJ1-5|NA|NA|TRBV21-1
TGTGCCAGCACCCTAGACCCCCCAGACAATACCGATAGCAATCAGCCCCAGCATTTT
CASTLDPPDNTDSNQPQHF
>13|TRBJ2-2|NA|NA|TRBV7-9
TGTGCCAGCAGCTGGGGGGTCACCGGGGAGCTGTTTTTT
CASSWGVTGELFF
>14|TRBJ2-7|TRBD2|few|TRBV7-2
TGTGCCAGCAGCTTAGTTAGCGGGGATGGAGAGCAGTACTTC
CASSLVSGDGEQYF
>15|TRBJ2-1|TRBD2|NA|TRBV7-2
TGTGCCAGCAGCTTAGTAGCGGGGTTCTACAATGAGCAGTTCTTC
CASSLVAGFYNEQFF
>16|TRBJ2-3|TRBD2|once|TRBV5-4
TGTGCCAGCAGCTTCGTACTAGCGGGAGACACAGATACGCAGTATTTT
CASSFVLAGDTDTQYF
>12|TRBJ2-3|NA|NA|TRBV9
TGTGCCAGCAGCACCCCCACGGATACGCAGTATTTT
CASSTPTDTQYF
>14|TRBJ1-3|NA|NA|TRBV5-1
TGCGCCAGCAGCTTGGGAAGCTCTGGAAACACCATATATTTT
CASSLGSSGNTIYF
>16|TRBJ2-7|TRBD2|NA|TRBV5-4
TGTGCCAGCAGCTTAGGCCCGGGAGGGGGGATCGACGAGCAGTACTTC
CASSLGPGGGIDEQYF
>15|TRBJ1-3|NA|NA|TRBV7-9
TGTGCCAGCAGCTCGGGACGGGAGTCTGGAAACACCATATATTTT
CASSSGRESGNTIYF
>19|TRBJ1-2|NA|NA|TRBV4-1
TGCGCCAGCAGCCAAGATGATATCCCCCGCAGGGCCGCTAACTATGGCTACACCTTC
CASSQDDIPRRAANYGYTF
>17|TRBJ1-5|TRBD1|NA|TRBV7-9
TGTGCCAGCAGCTTCCTAAGGGACAGGGGTAGCAATCAGCCCCAGCATTTT
CASSFLRDRGSNQPQHF
>14|TRBJ1-1|NA|NA|TRBV28
TGTGCCAGCACTCATCCCCCAGGGAACACTGAAGCTTTCTTT
CASTHPPGNTEAFF
>13|TRBJ2-1|NA|NA|TRBV7-2
TGTGCCAGCAGCCCCCCATCTAGCATGCTGCAGTTCTTC
CASSPPSSMLQFF